This TCR beta chain was captured by sequencing in a study of T-cell reconstitution after alpha-beta-depleted transplantation in children. The trim removed 1 base at V and 2 bases at J, leaving 7 bases unmatched. The CDR3 has 16 residues. The germline CDR1 and CDR2 sequences are DFQATT and SNEGSKA (reference sequence). Unique molecular identifiers were incorporated into the prepared TCRbeta library. From the PCR reads, TCRdb called clonotypes with MiXCR, one entry per CDR3 protein. Here the sample spans roughly 300,000 distinct CDR3 sequences, 10% being singletons. The chain uses TRBV20-1 and TRBJ2-3; 9 bases map to TRBD2. The material sequenced was PBMCs from the stem cell graft donor, taken from the stem cell graft. This TCR was sampled from a human donor who donated a stem cell graft to a child with acute lymphoblastic leukemia. The CDR3 protein is CSARARLAGLTDTQYF. Written as DNA, the CDR3 is TGCAGTGCTAGAGCTAGGCTAGCGGGGCTCACAGATACGCAGTATTTT.